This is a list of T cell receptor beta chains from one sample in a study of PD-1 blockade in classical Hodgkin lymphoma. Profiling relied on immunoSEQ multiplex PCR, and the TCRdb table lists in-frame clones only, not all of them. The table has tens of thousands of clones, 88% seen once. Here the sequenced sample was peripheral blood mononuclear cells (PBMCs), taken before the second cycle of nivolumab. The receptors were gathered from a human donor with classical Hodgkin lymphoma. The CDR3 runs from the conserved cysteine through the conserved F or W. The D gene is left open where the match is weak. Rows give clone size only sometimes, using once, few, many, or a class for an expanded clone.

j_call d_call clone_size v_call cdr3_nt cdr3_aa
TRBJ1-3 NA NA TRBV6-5 TGTGCCAGCAGCACAGCCGCTGGAAACACCATATATTTT CASSTAAGNTIYF
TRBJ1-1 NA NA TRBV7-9 TGTGCCAGCAGAAAAGGAGGAGAGAACACTGAAGCTTTCTTT CASRKGGENTEAFF
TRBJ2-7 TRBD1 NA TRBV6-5 TGTGCCAGCAGTTCCACCGGACAGGCTGATTACGAGCAGTACTTC CASSSTGQADYEQYF
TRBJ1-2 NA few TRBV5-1 TGCGCCAGCAGCTTGGCGCCGGACGTCTATGGCTACACCTTC CASSLAPDVYGYTF
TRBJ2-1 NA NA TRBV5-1 TGCGCCAGCAGCTTGGTGGATCCGTCCTACAATGAGCAGTTCTTC CASSLVDPSYNEQFF
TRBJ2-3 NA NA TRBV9 TGTGCCAGCAGCGTGCGGAGCGGAGACACAGATACGCAGTATTTT CASSVRSGDTDTQYF
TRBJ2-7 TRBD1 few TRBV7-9 TGTGCCAGCAGCCGGGACAGGGGCGGCTACGAGCAGTACTTC CASSRDRGGYEQYF
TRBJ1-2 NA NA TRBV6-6 TGTGCCAGCAGTTATCGGGACGAAGATGGCTACACCTTC CASSYRDEDGYTF
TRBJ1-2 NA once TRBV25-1 TGTGCCAGCAGTGACCCGCGGGTGCCCTATGGCTACACCTTC CASSDPRVPYGYTF
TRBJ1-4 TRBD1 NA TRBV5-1 TGCGCCAGCAGCCTCTCCGGGACAGTTAATGAAAAACTGTTTTTT CASSLSGTVNEKLFF
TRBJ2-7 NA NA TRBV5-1 TGCGCCAGCAGCCCCAGTGGTGCCTCCTACGAGCAGTACTTC CASSPSGASYEQYF
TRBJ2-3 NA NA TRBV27 TGTGCCAGCAGGCCGATAGGGCAGGTCGGGGGAACAGATACGCAGTATTTT CASRPIGQVGGTDTQYF
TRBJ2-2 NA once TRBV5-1 TGCGCCAGCAGCCCAGGGAGCACCGGGGAGCTGTTTTTT CASSPGSTGELFF
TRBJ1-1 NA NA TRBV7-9 TGTGCCAGCAGTACAGGGCTGGGCCCAGCAGAAGCTTTCTTT CASSTGLGPAEAFF
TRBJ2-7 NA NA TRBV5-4 TGTGCCAGCAGCCGGGCGGGCCAATACGAGCAGTACTTC CASSRAGQYEQYF
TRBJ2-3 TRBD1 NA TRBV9 TGTGCCAGCGGTGACAGGGGTAGAACAGATACGCAGTATTTT CASGDRGRTDTQYF
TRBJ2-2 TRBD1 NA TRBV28 TGTGCCAGCACTCGCTTAGGGACAGGAGTAGGGACCGGGGAGCTGTTTTTT CASTRLGTGVGTGELFF
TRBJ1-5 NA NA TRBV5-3 TGTGCCAGAAGCTTCGGGGGGAGCAATCAGCCCCAGCATTTT CARSFGGSNQPQHF
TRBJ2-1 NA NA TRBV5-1 TGCGCCAGCAGCTCGGTCCCCGGGGCCGAGCAGTTCTTC CASSSVPGAEQFF
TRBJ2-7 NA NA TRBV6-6 TGTGCCAGCAGGGGGGCGGGGACAAGCGGGCCCTACGAGCAGTACTTC CASRGAGTSGPYEQYF
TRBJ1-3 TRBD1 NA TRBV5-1 TGCGCCAGCAGCTTACAGGGACAGGGGGCTGGAAACACCATATATTTT CASSLQGQGAGNTIYF
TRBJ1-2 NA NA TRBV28 TGTGCCAGCAGTCCGGCAGGGGCGGTTAACTATGGCTACACCTTC CASSPAGAVNYGYTF
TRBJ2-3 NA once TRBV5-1 TGCGCCAGCAGCTACTACGCAGATACGCAGTATTTT CASSYYADTQYF
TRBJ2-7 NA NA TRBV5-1 TGCGCCAGCAGCTTGGGCTCCGGGTCCCAACTAAGCTACGAGCAGTACTTC CASSLGSGSQLSYEQYF
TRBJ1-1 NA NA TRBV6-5 TGTGCCAGCAGTTACCGGGGGAGCTCTGAAGCTTTCTTT CASSYRGSSEAFF
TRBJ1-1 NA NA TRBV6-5 TGTGCCAGCAGTTACGAGGCCCACACTGAAGCTTTCTTT CASSYEAHTEAFF
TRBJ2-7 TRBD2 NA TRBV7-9 TGTGCCAGCAGGGGACTAGCGGGGGGGTCCCACTTCAGCTCCTACGAGCAGTACTTC CASRGLAGGSHFSSYEQYF
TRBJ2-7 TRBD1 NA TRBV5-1 TGCGCCAGCAGCCGTGTCGGACAGGGGGCGGGATCCTACGAGCAGTACTTC CASSRVGQGAGSYEQYF
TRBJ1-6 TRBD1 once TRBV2 TGTGCCAGCAGGACCAACCCTGCACAGGGGGAACTGAATTCACCCCTCCACTTT CASRTNPAQGELNSPLHF
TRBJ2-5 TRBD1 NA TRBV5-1 TGCGCCAGCAGGCCCACCGGACAGGGACAAGAGACCCAGTACTTC CASRPTGQGQETQYF
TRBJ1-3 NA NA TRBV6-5 TGTGCCAGCAGTCCCCTTGAGAGGGATGGAAACACCATATATTTT CASSPLERDGNTIYF
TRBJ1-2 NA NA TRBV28 TGTGCCAGCAGTTCGAGGGGTGGGGGGAATGGCTACACCTTC CASSSRGGGNGYTF
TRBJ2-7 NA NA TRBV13 TGTGCCAGCAGCTCAACTAGCCCCCGGGCCCACGAGCAGTACTTC CASSSTSPRAHEQYF
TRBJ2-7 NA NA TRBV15 TGTGCCACCAGCCAGAGATTGAGCTCCTACGAGCAGTACTTC CATSQRLSSYEQYF
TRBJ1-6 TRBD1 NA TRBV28 TGTGCCAGCAGTGCGACAGGGGGATCCCACTTT CASSATGGSHF
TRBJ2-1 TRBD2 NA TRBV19 TGTGCCAGTAGTACCATAGCGGGGGGCAACAATGAGCAGTTCTTC CASSTIAGGNNEQFF
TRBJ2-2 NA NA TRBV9 TGTGCCAGCACAAGAGGACCGCCAACCGGGGAGCTGTTTTTT CASTRGPPTGELFF
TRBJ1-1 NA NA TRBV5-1 TGCGCCAGCACAGTAACAGGGAACACTGAAGCTTTCTTT CASTVTGNTEAFF
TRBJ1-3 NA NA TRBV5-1 TGCGCCAGCGGCGAGGGATCTGGAAACACCATATATTTT CASGEGSGNTIYF
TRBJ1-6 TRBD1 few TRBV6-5 TGTGCCAGCAGTCCCGGGACAGGAGATACTTCACCCCTCCACTTT CASSPGTGDTSPLHF
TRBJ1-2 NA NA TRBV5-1 TGCGCCAGCAGTTGGGACGGGGATTATGGCTACACCTTC CASSWDGDYGYTF